Following are 20 T cell receptor beta chains from one sample sequenced in a study of blood T cell repertoires in COVID-19. This table comes from immunoSEQ multiplex PCR, and its TCRdb copy is limited to in-frame clones, with some not included. The repertoire includes about 110,000 clones, approximately 79% of them detected once, and under 20% sits in the top ten. Sequencing was done on a sample of peripheral blood. Receptor source: an elderly woman with active or convalescent COVID-19.

The chain is built from TRBV5-1 and TRBJ2-1, with TRBD1 matching 9 bases. The CDR3 length is 16 residues. CDR1 and CDR2 (germline): SGHRS, YFSETQ. The V and J ends lost 2 bases and 3 bases, in that order; junction bases with no gene match: 6. DNA of the CDR3: TGCGCCAGCAGCTTCCCGGGACAGGGACACTACAATGAGCAGTTCTTC. This codes for CASSFPGQGHYNEQFF.

The rearrangement uses TRBV28 and TRBJ1-5; D unclear. V was cut by 1 base and J by 7 bases, with 5 bases left in between. There are 12 residues in the CDR3. Germline CDR1 and CDR2: MDHEN and SYDVKM. The CDR3 DNA sequence: TGTGCCAGCAGTTTATATGGCCAGCCCCAGCATTTT. This encodes CASSLYGQPQHF.

The chain has TRBV18 and TRBJ2-5; TRBD1 aligns across 7 bases. This CDR3 is 13 amino acids long. Germline CDR1 is KGHSH and CDR2 is LQKENI. V was pared by 8 bases and J by 2 bases, with 5 bases of the junction left unmatched. For the CDR3, the DNA is TGTGCCAGCGAACCGGGACAGCAAGAGACCCAGTACTTC. Translated, it gives CASEPGQQETQYF. Together with reference TRBV18 and TRBJ2-5, the CDR3 gives the full variable domain: NAGVMQNPRHLVRRRGQEARLRCSPMKGHSHVYWYRQLPEEGLKFMVYLQKENIIDESGMPKERFSAEFPKEGPSILRIQQVVRGDSAAYFCASEPGQQETQYFGPGTRLLVL.

This clone was seen a few times. The chain links TRBV6-5 to TRBJ2-7; 7 positions agree with TRBD1. From germline, CDR1 is MNHEY and CDR2 SVGAGI. CDR3 length: 13 amino acids. Trimming cost V 6 bases and J 9 bases; bases outside gene matches: 11. CDR3 sequence: CASRQGGRVVQYF. As DNA, the CDR3 is TGTGCCAGCAGACAAGGGGGCCGTGTGGTGCAGTACTTC.

The rearrangement uses TRBV7-6 and TRBJ2-7; TRBD2 agrees at 7 bases. CDR1 SGHVS and CDR2 FNYEAQ come from the germline V gene. This CDR3 is 16 amino acids long. Losses at the gene ends were 7 bases for V and 4 bases for J; bases not matched to a gene: 16. CDR3 bases: TGTGCCAGCACCCAATTCGCTAGCGGACCCCCGTACGAGCAGTACTTC. It codes for CASTQFASGPPYEQYF.

The CDR3 DNA sequence: TGCGCCAGCAGTGAAGGGCGGGAGGGCCTGAAGGTGTTGGCAGATACGCAGTATTTT. Translation: CASSEGREGLKVLADTQYF. This chain joins TRBV10-1 and TRBJ2-3; 9 bases map to TRBD2. V gave up 3 bases and J gave up 4 bases; unmatched junction bases: 17. Germline values: CDR1 WNHNN, CDR2 SYGVQD (reference sequence). The CDR3 consists of 19 residues.

This clone came up once. The chain employs TRBV5-1 and TRBJ2-1; the D gene is possibly TRBD2 (6 bases). Trimming left V 4 bases short and J 0 bases short, with 14 bases between. The CDR3 totals 16 residues. Germline V lookup: CDR1 SGHRS, CDR2 YFSETQ. As DNA, the CDR3 is TGCGCCAGCAGCCCGAGAGCGGGCAGCTCCTACAATGAGCAGTTCTTC. This codes for CASSPRAGSSYNEQFF. The variable domain in full, completed from reference TRBV5-1 and TRBJ2-1, reads KAGVTQTPRYLIKTRGQQVTLSCSPISGHRSVSWYQQTPGQGLQFLFEYFSETQRNKGNFPGRFSGRQFSNSRSEMNVSTLELGDSALYLCASSPRAGSSYNEQFFGPGTRLTVL.

The J gene is TRBJ1-5, the V gene TRBV19, with TRBD1 identical over 9 bases. Germline values: CDR1 LNHDA, CDR2 SQIVND (reference sequence). This CDR3 has 16 amino acids. With 2 bases clipped from V and 4 bases from J, the junction kept 6 bases outside the gene matches. CDR3 sequence (DNA): TGTGCCAGTAGTATACTTGGACAGGGGAAAAATCAGCCCCAGCATTTT. Protein product: CASSILGQGKNQPQHF.

This clone was observed many times. The CDR3 nucleotides are TGTGCCAGCAGTTACAAGGGGGACACCATATATTTT. Protein product: CASSYKGDTIYF. The chain links TRBV6-6 to TRBJ1-3, with D possibly TRBD1 on 6 matching bases. V was cut by 2 bases and J by 8 bases, with 7 bases left in between. In germline, CDR1 is MNHNY, CDR2 SVGAGI (reference sequence). This CDR3 comprises 12 residues.

This clone was recorded a few times. The V gene is TRBV29-1, the J gene TRBJ2-5; 10 positions match TRBD2. Germline loops: CDR1 SQVTM, CDR2 ANQGSEA. Trimming at V came to 5 bases and at J to 9 bases, leaving 12 bases not matched to a gene. The CDR3 loop spans 14 amino acids. Written as DNA, the CDR3 is TGCAGCGTTACTAGCGGGGACGGCCGAGGGGCCCAGTACTTC. Encoded protein: CSVTSGDGRGAQYF.

The chain combines TRBV25-1 with TRBJ2-2, with TRBD2 matching 14 bases. V lost 4 bases to trimming and J lost 5 bases; unmatched junction nucleotides: 9. The CDR3 spans 18 residues. Germline CDR1 reads MGHDK; CDR2 reads SYGVNS. The CDR3 bases are TGTGCCAGCAGTGTGCCGGGACTAGCGGGAGTATTAACCGGGGAGCTGTTTTTT. It is translated as CASSVPGLAGVLTGELFF.

The chain couples TRBV20-1 to TRBJ1-5, with a possible D match to TRBD1 (5 bases). Germline CDR1 reads DFQATT; CDR2 reads SNEGSKA (reference sequence). The CDR3 runs to 13 residues. The germline V and J ends were trimmed by 3 bases and 4 bases, with 10 bases remaining between them. The chain's CDR3 is CSASLRGNQPQHF. The CDR3 DNA follows: TGCAGTGCTAGTTTGCGGGGGAATCAGCCCCAGCATTTT.

This rearrangement joins TRBV7-8 to TRBJ1-1; D uncertain. The V and J ends lost 5 bases and 2 bases respectively, with 9 bases between them. The germline gives CDR1 SGHVS, CDR2 FQNEAQ. The CDR3 length is 13 residues. CDR3 sequence reads: CASSPRVNTEAFF. The CDR3 DNA reads TGTGCCAGCAGCCCGAGGGTTAACACTGAAGCTTTCTTT.

The CDR3 DNA sequence: TGTGCCAGCAATTATGGGCGGGAAGAAGCTTTCTTT. This sequence encodes CASNYGREEAFF. This chain joins TRBV2 and TRBJ1-1; D not resolved. This CDR3 comprises 12 residues. The V gene lost 7 bases and the J gene lost 8 bases, with 14 bases spanning the gap. Germline V gene sequence: CDR1 SNHLY, CDR2 FYNNEI.

The chain links TRBV19 to TRBJ2-1; 7 nucleotides match TRBD2. This CDR3 has 16 residues. Germline loops: CDR1 LNHDA, CDR2 SQIVND (reference sequence). V shed 1 base and J 2 bases; nucleotides not matched to a gene: 5. The CDR3 is CASSIGASGPYNEQFF. The CDR3 nucleotides are TGTGCCAGTAGTATAGGCGCTAGCGGACCCTACAATGAGCAGTTCTTC. Variable domain in full (rest from reference TRBV19 and TRBJ2-1): DGGITQSPKYLFRKEGQNVTLSCEQNLNHDAMYWYRQDPGQGLRLIYYSQIVNDFQKGDIAEGYSVSREKKESFPLTVTSAQKNPTAFYLCASSIGASGPYNEQFFGPGTRLTVL.

The V gene is TRBV4-3, the J gene TRBJ2-7; the D is unclear. Trimming removed 0 bases at V and 12 bases at J, with 18 bases between. Germline CDR1 is LGHNA and CDR2 is YSLEER. CDR3 length: 14 residues. CDR3 sequence (DNA): TGCGCCAGCAGCCAAGATTCCCACGGTTTTGAACGGTACTTC. Protein sequence: CASSQDSHGFERYF.

CDR3 amino acids: CASSRDREGYSNQPQHF. CDR3 nucleotides: TGTGCCAGTAGTAGGGACAGGGAGGGTTATAGCAATCAGCCCCAGCATTTT. V and J are TRBV19 and TRBJ1-5, with 9 bases lining up with TRBD1. V shed 4 bases, J shed 0 bases, and the junction held 7 bases outside the gene matches. CDR1 and CDR2 from the germline V gene are LNHDA and SQIVND (reference sequence). The length of the CDR3 is 17 residues.

V usage is TRBV7-2 and J usage is TRBJ2-3, with unresolved D. The V end lost 5 bases, the J end lost 6 bases, and 9 bases lay between the germline ends. Germline assignment: CDR1 SGHTA and CDR2 FQGNSA. The CDR3 length is 12 residues. The CDR3 region has the DNA TGTGCCAGCAGCCGTGACTGGGATACGCAGTATTTT. Residues: CASSRDWDTQYF.

J is TRBJ2-7 and V is TRBV6-6, with 7 bases lining up with TRBD2. J gave up 6 bases and V 8 bases, and 13 bases lay outside the gene matches. The CDR3 contains 14 residues. Germline V lookup: CDR1 MNHNY, CDR2 SVGAGI (reference sequence). The chain's CDR3 is CASAAEGGPREQYF. The CDR3 DNA reads TGTGCCAGCGCTGCAGAGGGAGGGCCGCGCGAGCAGTACTTC.

The chain has TRBV7-9 and TRBJ2-1, with D possibly TRBD1 on 6 matching bases. Per the germline V gene, CDR1 is SEHNR and CDR2 is FQNEAQ (reference sequence). This CDR3 has 14 amino acids. The V end was cut by 1 base, the J end by 9 bases, with 13 bases between. CDR3 loop: CASSLGNTGIEQFF. In DNA, the CDR3 is TGTGCCAGCAGCTTAGGGAACACAGGGATTGAGCAGTTCTTC.